Listed here are 18 T cell receptor beta chains from one sample, sequenced in a study of blood T cell repertoires in COVID-19. TCRdb keeps only in-frame clones here, not all; method: immunoSEQ multiplex PCR. Of approximately 16,000 clones detected, about 87% appear once; the ten largest clones hold 12%. Material: peripheral blood. The receptors come from a human donor in a cohort sampled during active COVID-19.

The chain joins TRBV2 to TRBJ2-3, with D tentatively TRBD1 (6 bases). The germline V gene has CDR1 SNHLY and CDR2 FYNNEI. V lost 6 bases and J 5 bases, leaving 12 bases between the germline ends. The CDR3 runs 13 residues. CDR3 sequence: CASSGGQKDTQYF. For the CDR3, the DNA is TGTGCCAGCAGCGGAGGACAGAAAGATACGCAGTATTTT.

The CDR3 region has the DNA TGTGCCAGCAGTGATGGTGGGTCGGGGCCCCAGCATTTT. This sequence encodes CASSDGGSGPQHF. The V call is TRBV25-1, the J call TRBJ1-5; the D is unclear. This CDR3 is built from 13 residues. Germline assignment: CDR1 MGHDK and CDR2 SYGVNS. V lost 3 bases to trimming and J lost 9 bases, with 12 bases between them.

The CDR3 DNA reads as TGTGCCAGCAGCCTAGGGACAGGCATGGGGTATGGCTACACCTTC. This codes for CASSLGTGMGYGYTF. This sequence joins TRBV7-8 and TRBJ1-2; 8 bases are a match to TRBD1. The CDR3 length is 15 residues. The ends lost 5 bases at V and 5 bases at J; junction bases unmatched: 10. CDR1 is SGHVS and CDR2 is FQNEAQ in the germline V gene.

The chain links TRBV18 to TRBJ2-1; D is perhaps TRBD1 (7 bases). V lost 5 bases and J 6 bases, leaving 20 bases between the germline ends. The germline V gene has CDR1 KGHSH and CDR2 LQKENI. The CDR3 consists of 16 residues. CDR3 nucleotides: TGTGCCAGCTCAGTGTACCAGGGGGGTCCGGGCAATGAGCAGTTCTTC. The encoded protein is CASSVYQGGPGNEQFF.

The CDR3 region has the DNA TGTGCAAGTCGCTTAGATTGGAGGGAAAGCTCCTACGAGCAGTACTTC. Its protein is CASRLDWRESSYEQYF. V and J are TRBV12-2 and TRBJ2-7; TRBD2 is taken as the D call from the table, unchecked against the DNA. TRBV12-2 is listed as a pseudogene. CDR3 size: 16 residues.

This rearrangement joins TRBV7-2 to TRBJ2-6, with TRBD1 identical over 9 bases. Unmatched junction bases numbered 9, after V lost 5 bases and J lost 4 bases. Per germline, CDR1 SGHTA and CDR2 FQGNSA. The CDR3 is 17 residues long. The CDR3: CASSLTGGSGGANVLTF. The CDR3 nucleotides read TGTGCCAGCAGCCTTACAGGGGGCTCTGGAGGGGCCAACGTCCTGACTTTC. The variable domain in full, completed from reference TRBV7-2 and TRBJ2-6, reads GAGVSQSPSNKVTEKGKDVELRCDPISGHTALYWYRQSLGQGLEFLIYFQGNSAPDKSGLPSDRFSAERTGGSVSTLTIQRTQQEDSAVYLCASSLTGGSGGANVLTFGAGSRLTVL.

The chain is built from TRBV7-2 and TRBJ1-3, with D possibly matching TRBD1 (5 bases). The CDR3 sequence is 15 residues long. The V end was cut by 3 bases, the J end by 4 bases, with 13 bases between. Germline lookup yields CDR1 SGHTA and CDR2 FQGNSA. The CDR3 region is CASSFSDNSGNTIYF. CDR3 nucleotides: TGTGCCAGCAGCTTTTCGGACAATTCAGGAAACACCATATATTTT.

This rearrangement joins TRBV5-1 to TRBJ2-1; TRBD2 matches at 15 bases. The V gene's germline CDR1 is SGHRS and CDR2 YFSETQ. The V gene end was trimmed by 7 bases and the J gene end by 7 bases; junction bases not matched to a gene: 6. This CDR3 has 15 amino acids. The CDR3 sequence: CASRRTSGGANEQFF. DNA of the CDR3: TGCGCCAGCCGTAGGACTAGCGGGGGGGCAAATGAGCAGTTCTTC.

This chain links TRBV9 with TRBJ2-7, with 9 bases identical to TRBD1. The V gene end was trimmed by 4 bases and the J gene end by 3 bases; junction bases not matched to a gene: 11. Looked up from germline, CDR1 is SGDLS and CDR2 is YYNGEE. This CDR3 has 16 amino acids. Here the CDR3 reads CASSPALTGGFYEQYF. CDR3 nucleotides: TGTGCCAGCAGCCCAGCGCTAACAGGGGGCTTCTACGAGCAGTACTTC.

The V gene is TRBV3-1 (or the pseudogene TRBV3-2), the J gene TRBJ2-2; TRBD2 aligns across 9 bases. Germline lookup yields CDR1 LGHDT and CDR2 YNNKEL (reference sequence). J lost 0 bases, V lost 4 bases, and 9 bases had no gene match. The CDR3 loop spans 18 amino acids. The CDR3, as DNA: TGTGCCAGCAGCCTCCTGGGAAGCGGGGGGACGAACACCGGGGAGCTGTTTTTT. It is translated as CASSLLGSGGTNTGELFF.

The chain carries TRBV18 and TRBJ1-1, with 8 bases aligning to TRBD1. Trimming removed 6 bases from V and 6 bases from J; junction bases left unmatched: 3. CDR1 is KGHSH, CDR2 LQKENI, per germline. The CDR3 has 12 amino acids. The CDR3 region has the DNA TGTGCCAGCTCCCAACAGGGGGCTGAAGCTTTCTTT. Its protein is CASSQQGAEAFF.

The chain recombines TRBV18 with TRBJ1-1; 8 bases line up with TRBD1. Germline V gene data show CDR1 as KGHSH and CDR2 as LQKENI. After removal of 3 bases from V and 1 base from J, the junction contained 7 bases not matched to a gene. The CDR3 runs 16 residues. CDR3 region: CASSPTSTGANTEAFF. The CDR3 DNA is TGTGCCAGCTCACCGACCTCGACAGGGGCGAACACTGAAGCTTTCTTT.

The gene calls are TRBV3-1 (or the pseudogene TRBV3-2) and TRBJ1-2; 7 nucleotides align to TRBD1. This CDR3 is 16 amino acids long. The V gene's germline CDR1 is LGHDT and CDR2 YNNKEL (reference sequence). V lost 0 bases to trimming and J lost 4 bases; unmatched junction nucleotides: 8. The CDR3 sequence is CASSQDGQAAGYGYTF. CDR3 in DNA: TGTGCCAGCAGCCAAGACGGACAGGCGGCGGGCTATGGCTACACCTTC.

V usage is TRBV30 and J usage is TRBJ2-7; D is unclear. The V and J ends lost 0 bases and 6 bases respectively, with 9 bases between them. Germline V lookup: CDR1 GTSNPN, CDR2 SVGIG (reference sequence). The CDR3 length is 12 residues. The CDR3 DNA reads TGTGCCTGGAGTGTGGGCCGTCTCGAGCAGTACTTC. It specifies CAWSVGRLEQYF.

The V gene is TRBV6-1, the J gene TRBJ2-7, with D possibly being TRBD1 (5 bases). This CDR3 is 13 amino acids long. From germline, CDR1 is MNHNS and CDR2 SASEGT. The V gene lost 2 bases and the J gene lost 5 bases, with 10 bases spanning the gap. CDR3 region: CASSERAGNEQYF. As DNA, the CDR3 is TGTGCCAGCAGTGAACGGGCAGGGAACGAGCAGTACTTC.

As DNA, the CDR3 is TGCGCCAGCAGTGAGCCGCCATCTCGCGAATACTATAATTCACCCCTCCACTTT. Translation: CASSEPPSREYYNSPLHF. The rearrangement joins TRBV10-1 to TRBJ1-6; unclear D gene. V lost 2 bases and J lost 3, with 17 bases in between. Germline lookup yields CDR1 WNHNN and CDR2 SYGVQD (reference sequence). This CDR3 has 18 residues.

The chain couples TRBV5-3 to TRBJ1-1; TRBD1 aligns across 10 bases. TRBV5-3 counts as an open reading frame of uncertain function. This CDR3 is 18 amino acids long. V lost 4 bases and J lost 5; bases outside the gene matches: 17. For the CDR3, the DNA is TGTGCCAGAAGCCGCAAGGATGGGACAGGGGTTAGGAAAACTGAAGCTTTCTTT. Residues: CARSRKDGTGVRKTEAFF.

The chain couples TRBV5-6 to TRBJ2-5, with 9 bases identical to TRBD2. With 7 bases clipped from V and 1 base from J, the junction kept 8 bases outside the gene matches. The germline V gene has CDR1 SGHDT and CDR2 YYEEEE. This CDR3 region has 15 residues. In DNA, the CDR3 is TGTGCCAGCTCCTTCGCGGGGGGGGGCCAAGAGACCCAGTACTTC. Its translation: CASSFAGGGQETQYF.